This is a list of T cell receptor beta chains from one sample in a study of spatial heterogeneity in lung cancer. Using its own MiXCR run on the 5' RACE reads, TCRdb lists one record per CDR3 protein. The sample has about 9,800 distinct CDR3 sequences, 8.5% to 9% seen once; the top ten hold roughly 12%. The specimen was lung tumor tissue, collected at surgery. These receptors came from a female donor with early-stage non-small cell lung cancer. Both conserved end residues are part of each CDR3. The order of the fields is D gene, V gene, clone size, J gene, CDR3 protein, CDR3 DNA. A D gene is named only where the DNA matches it firmly. Clone size is stated in some rows and not others, as once, few, many or a class when expanded.

TRBD1	TRBV12-3/TRBV12-4	few	TRBJ1-1	CASSPTGGRNTEAFF	TGTGCCAGCAGTCCGACAGGGGGCCGGAACACTGAAGCTTTCTTT
.	TRBV7-9	many	TRBJ2-3	CASSATGSTDTQYF	TGTGCCAGCAGCGCCACAGGGAGTACAGATACGCAGTATTTT
.	TRBV7-9	few	TRBJ2-5	CASSLASGTETQYF	TGTGCCAGCAGCTTAGCGTCGGGAACGGAGACCCAGTACTTC
.	TRBV15	many	TRBJ2-3	CATSRDRLGEPTQYF	TGTGCCACCAGCAGAGATAGGCTGGGAGAGCCTACGCAGTATTTT
.	TRBV10-2	many	TRBJ2-7	CASSPVPAYEQYF	TGCGCCAGCTCACCCGTCCCAGCCTACGAGCAGTACTTC
TRBD2	TRBV11-2	.	TRBJ2-5	CASSGGSGAFETQYF	TGTGCCAGCAGCGGGGGTAGCGGGGCCTTTGAGACCCAGTACTTC
TRBD1	TRBV20-1	many	TRBJ1-5	CSARGRGLSNQPQHF	TGCAGTGCTCGCGGCAGGGGGCTAAGCAATCAGCCCCAGCATTTT
.	TRBV7-7	many	TRBJ2-2	CASSLAGVGGELFF	TGTGCCAGCAGCTTAGCAGGGGTTGGCGGGGAGCTGTTTTTT
TRBD2	TRBV5-8	medium-sized	TRBJ2-3	CASSTSGMGTDTQYF	TGTGCCAGCAGCACAAGCGGGATGGGCACAGATACGCAGTATTTT
.	TRBV20-1	medium-sized	TRBJ2-3	CSAPGPSAGDTQYF	TGCAGTGCTCCCGGGCCCTCAGCCGGAGATACGCAGTATTTT
.	TRBV6-1	medium-sized	TRBJ2-1	CASSNQGRRYNEQFF	TGTGCCAGCAGTAATCAGGGGCGCCGGTACAATGAGCAGTTCTTC
.	TRBV7-2	few	TRBJ2-3	CASSLAFDTDTQYF	TGTGCCAGCAGCTTAGCGTTTGACACAGATACGCAGTATTTT
TRBD2	TRBV6-1	many	TRBJ2-7	CATSIGAPAGGTYYEQYF	TGTGCCACCTCCATCGGGGCTCCAGCGGGGGGAACCTACTACGAGCAGTACTTC
.	TRBV5-1	few	TRBJ2-2	CASILRDFNTGELFF	TGCGCCAGCATCTTAAGGGACTTTAACACCGGGGAGCTGTTTTTT
TRBD2	TRBV19	many	TRBJ2-5	CASAGGAGSETQYF	TGTGCCAGTGCCGGGGGGGCAGGGAGCGAGACCCAGTACTTC
.	TRBV28	.	TRBJ2-3	CASSMTSTDTQYF	TGTGCCAGCAGTATGACTAGCACAGATACGCAGTATTTT
TRBD1	TRBV5-6	medium-sized	TRBJ1-1	CASSFWAGGPNTEAFF	TGTGCCAGCAGCTTTTGGGCAGGGGGCCCGAACACTGAAGCTTTCTTT
.	TRBV27	many	TRBJ1-2	CASSDGPYPYTF	TGTGCCAGCAGTGACGGACCCTATCCCTACACCTTC
TRBD1	TRBV6-2/TRBV6-3	few	TRBJ2-1	CASRGQGETNEQFF	TGTGCCAGCAGAGGACAGGGGGAAACCAATGAGCAGTTCTTC
TRBD1	TRBV18	medium-sized	TRBJ1-6	CASSPTGTGDSPLHF	TGTGCCAGCTCACCTACCGGGACAGGGGATTCACCCCTCCACTTT
TRBD1	TRBV4-3	.	TRBJ2-3	CASRDRGRPTDTQYF	TGCGCCAGCAGAGACAGGGGGCGACCGACAGATACGCAGTATTTT
TRBD1	TRBV29-1	many	TRBJ2-3	CSVLRQGRTDTQYF	TGCAGCGTTCTGAGACAGGGCCGCACAGATACGCAGTATTTT
TRBD1	TRBV2	many	TRBJ2-2	CATSTDRGNTGELFF	TGTGCCACCTCCACGGACAGGGGGAACACCGGGGAGCTGTTTTTT
TRBD2	TRBV7-2	.	TRBJ2-7	CASSLAGGAYEQYF	TGTGCCAGCAGCTTAGCCGGGGGGGCGTACGAGCAGTACTTC
.	TRBV12-3/TRBV12-4	many	TRBJ1-3	CASSLPGKGNTIYF	TGTGCCAGCAGTTTACCGGGGAAGGGAAACACCATATATTTT
.	TRBV6-2/TRBV6-3	many	TRBJ1-1	CASSYKTEAFF	TGTGCCAGCAGTTACAAAACCGAAGCTTTCTTT
.	TRBV24-1	.	TRBJ1-5	CATSDVLSNQPQHF	TGTGCCACTTCGGACGTCCTTAGCAATCAGCCCCAGCATTTT
.	TRBV12-3/TRBV12-4	many	TRBJ1-1	CASSPGPATEAFF	TGTGCCAGCAGTCCAGGACCGGCCACTGAAGCTTTCTTT
.	TRBV27	large	TRBJ1-2	CATIFNYGYTF	TGTGCCACCATATTTAACTATGGCTACACCTTC
.	TRBV30	many	TRBJ2-6	CAWSVSVGANVLTF	TGTGCCTGGAGTGTATCTGTTGGGGCCAACGTCCTGACTTTC
.	TRBV2	medium-sized	TRBJ1-4	CASSENRAGKLFF	TGTGCCAGCAGTGAAAATAGAGCTGGAAAACTGTTTTTT
.	TRBV20-1	.	TRBJ1-1	CSARDVRGGGGTEAFF	TGCAGTGCTAGAGATGTTCGAGGGGGAGGTGGCACTGAAGCTTTCTTT
TRBD2	TRBV18	medium-sized	TRBJ2-5	CASSPPGGLETQYF	TGTGCCAGCTCACCGCCGGGGGGGCTTGAGACCCAGTACTTC
TRBD1	TRBV7-2	many	TRBJ1-3	CASSLVGTGTLASGNTIYF	TGTGCCAGCAGCTTAGTTGGGACAGGAACTCTGGCCTCTGGAAACACCATATATTTT
.	TRBV6-2/TRBV6-3	.	TRBJ1-1	CASKDGYTEAFF	TGTGCCAGCAAGGACGGTTACACTGAAGCTTTCTTT
TRBD2	TRBV20-1	few	TRBJ2-1	CSPQPGLAYNEQFF	TGCAGTCCCCAACCGGGACTAGCTTACAATGAGCAGTTCTTC